This T cell receptor beta chain comes out of a study of blood T cell repertoires in COVID-19. Measured with immunoSEQ multiplex PCR; TCRdb has only the in-frame clones, and not every one. The repertoire has fewer than 30,000 clones, roughly 85% of them found once; the top ten carry roughly 24%. CDR3 size: 14 residues. V lost 1 base and J lost 7, with 11 bases in between. Germline assignment: CDR1 MNHEY and CDR2 SMNVEV (reference sequence). V gene TRBV27 combines with J gene TRBJ2-1, with D possibly matching TRBD1 (6 bases). The sample taken for sequencing was peripheral blood. The TCR comes from a human donor in a cohort sampled during active COVID-19. CDR3 protein: CASSLYRESNEQFF. DNA of the CDR3: TGTGCCAGCAGTTTATACAGGGAGTCGAATGAGCAGTTCTTC.